This T cell receptor beta chain was captured in a study of technical replicates of blood from a few donors. V dropped 10 bases and J dropped 6; count of bases not matched to a gene: 9. The germline V gene has CDR1 MNHNS and CDR2 SASEGT. This CDR3 comprises 14 residues. The protocol was immunoSEQ multiplex PCR, while the TCRdb copy is restricted to in-frame clones and leaves out a portion. The repertoire holds around 98,000 clones, with more than 90% as singletons. This sequence joins TRBV6-1 and TRBJ1-6; 7 nucleotides align to TRBD1. Sequenced input: T cells isolated from PBMCs. This TCR derives from a human donor in good health. CDR3 protein: CATSPQGGNSPLHF. The CDR3 coding sequence is TGTGCCACCTCCCCGCAGGGGGGTAATTCACCCCTCCACTTT.